Sequencing of this TCR beta chain was carried out in a study of T cell responses to AZD1222 COVID-19 vaccine. In germline, CDR1 is SGDLS, CDR2 YYNGEE. CDR3 length equals 14 residues. Trimming shortened V by 4 bases and J by 3 bases, and 14 bases separated the two germline ends. Sequencing used immunoSEQ multiplex PCR; TCRdb keeps in-frame clones, though not all of them. The table shows 150,000 or so clones, with roughly nine tenths occurring only once. The sequence was obtained from an adult who received the AZD1222 COVID-19 vaccine. Here the sequenced sample was peripheral blood, taken 28 days after the second AZD1222 dose. The chain carries TRBV9 and TRBJ2-7; D is unresolved. DNA for the CDR3: TGTGCCAGCAGCCCAGAAAACAGTTTCTACGAGCAGTACTTC. Protein product: CASSPENSFYEQYF.